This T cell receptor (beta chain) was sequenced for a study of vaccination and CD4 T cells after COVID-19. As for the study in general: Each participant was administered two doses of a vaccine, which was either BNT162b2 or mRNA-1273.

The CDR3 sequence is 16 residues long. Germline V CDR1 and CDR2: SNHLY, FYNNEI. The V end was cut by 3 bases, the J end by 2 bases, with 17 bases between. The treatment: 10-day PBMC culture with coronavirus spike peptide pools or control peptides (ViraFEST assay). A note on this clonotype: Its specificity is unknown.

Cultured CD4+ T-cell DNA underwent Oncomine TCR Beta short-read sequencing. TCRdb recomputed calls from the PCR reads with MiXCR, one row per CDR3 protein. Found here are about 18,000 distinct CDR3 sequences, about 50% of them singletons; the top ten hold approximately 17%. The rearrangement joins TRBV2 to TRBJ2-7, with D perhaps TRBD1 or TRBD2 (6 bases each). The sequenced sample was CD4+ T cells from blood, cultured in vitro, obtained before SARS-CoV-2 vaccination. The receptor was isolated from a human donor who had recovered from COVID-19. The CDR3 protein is CASSEGRQGNTYEQYF. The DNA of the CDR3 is TGTGCCAGCAGTGAGGGGAGGCAGGGGAATACCTACGAGCAGTACTTC.